This T cell receptor beta chain came from a study of T-cell reconstitution after alpha-beta-depleted transplantation in children. Unique molecular identifiers were incorporated when the TCRbeta library was constructed. TCRdb redid the calling of the PCR reads with MiXCR, one entry per CDR3 protein. The sample includes around 600,000 distinct CDR3 sequences, roughly a tenth of them seen just once. The V and J ends lost 3 bases and 5 bases respectively, with 8 bases between them. This CDR3 region has 11 residues. Germline assignment: CDR1 GTSNPN and CDR2 SVGIG (reference sequence). This clonotype has only a few counts.

The source is a human donor who donated a stem cell graft to a child with acute myeloid leukemia. The chain uses TRBV30 and TRBJ2-7; no clear D. The specimen comprised PBMCs from the stem cell graft donor, sampled from the stem cell graft. CDR3 sequence (DNA): TGTGCCTGGAGAAAGTGGGACGAGCAGTACTTC. This encodes CAWRKWDEQYF.